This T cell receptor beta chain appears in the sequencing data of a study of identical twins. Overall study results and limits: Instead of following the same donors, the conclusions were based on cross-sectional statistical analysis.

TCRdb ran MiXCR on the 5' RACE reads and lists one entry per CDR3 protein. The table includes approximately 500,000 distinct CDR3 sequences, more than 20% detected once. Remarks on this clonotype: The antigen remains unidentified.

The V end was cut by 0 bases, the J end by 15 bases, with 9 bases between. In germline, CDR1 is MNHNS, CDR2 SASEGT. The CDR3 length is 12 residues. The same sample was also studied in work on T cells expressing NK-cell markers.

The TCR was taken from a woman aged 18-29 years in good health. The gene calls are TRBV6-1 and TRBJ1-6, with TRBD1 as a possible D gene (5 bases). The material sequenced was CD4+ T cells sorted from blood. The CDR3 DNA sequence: TGTGCCAGCAGTGAAGCGGGCAGGGACCTCCACTTT. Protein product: CASSEAGRDLHF.